This is a list of T cell receptor beta chains from one sample in a study of shared clonotypes between healthy human individuals. This table comes from immunoSEQ multiplex PCR, and its TCRdb copy is limited to in-frame clones, with some not included. The sample holds under 1,100,000 clones, roughly 75% seen once. The sequencing sample was made of memory CD4+ T cells sorted from blood. The receptors were gathered from a young man in good health. Both conserved end residues are part of each CDR3. The D gene is left open where the match is weak. Clone size appears in some rows only: once, few, many, or a class for an expanded clone.

clone size | J gene | V gene | D gene | CDR3 DNA | CDR3 protein
- | TRBJ1-1 | TRBV5-1 | - | TGCGCCAGCAGCTCGGGGACGGCGAACACTGAAGCTTTCTTT | CASSSGTANTEAFF
- | TRBJ1-3 | TRBV6-6 | - | TGTGCCAGCAGCCCATCAGGGTACCCTGGAAACACCATATATTTT | CASSPSGYPGNTIYF
- | TRBJ2-3 | TRBV10-3 | TRBD2 | TGTGCCATCAGTGACGGACTAGCGGCCACAGATACGCAGTATTTT | CAISDGLAATDTQYF
- | TRBJ2-1 | TRBV7-2 | - | TGTGCCAGCAGCTTAAGGCGGGACCCCTACAATGAGCAGTTCTTC | CASSLRRDPYNEQFF
- | TRBJ2-1 | TRBV5-5 | - | TGTGCCAGCAGCCCGGACCGTAGGCAGTTCTTC | CASSPDRRQFF
- | TRBJ2-2 | TRBV9 | - | TGTGCCAGCGGCCCAGTCGGGGCGCTAGTCACCGGGGAGCTGTTTTTT | CASGPVGALVTGELFF
- | TRBJ2-2 | TRBV10-3 | TRBD2 | TGTGCCATCAGGGGGACTACGGTGAGCGGGGAGCTGTTTTTT | CAIRGTTVSGELFF
- | TRBJ2-7 | TRBV21-1 | - | TGTGCCAGAAGGTCCGGGACTAGCGGGAGAAAATGTGAGCAGTACTTC | CARRSGTSGRKCEQYF
- | TRBJ1-1 | TRBV11-2 | TRBD1 | TGTGCCAGCAGCTTAGATCCTACAGGGGGCACTGAAGCTTTCTTT | CASSLDPTGGTEAFF
few | TRBJ2-1 | TRBV30 | - | TGTGCCTGTAGGTCCTCCTACAATGAGCAGTTCTTC | CACRSSYNEQFF
- | TRBJ2-7 | TRBV9 | - | TGTGCCAGCAGCCCCTTTGCTGGGGGCCTCACTTACTTC | CASSPFAGGLTYF
- | TRBJ1-1 | TRBV10-1 | - | TGCGCCAGCAGTGAGGACCTCGCTACTGAAGCTTTCTTT | CASSEDLATEAFF
few | TRBJ2-6 | TRBV10-1 | TRBD2 | TGCGCCAGCAGGACTAGCGGGAGGTCTGGGGCCAACGTCCTGACTTTC | CASRTSGRSGANVLTF
few | TRBJ2-2 | TRBV4-3 | TRBD2 | TGCGCCAGCAGCCATGGACTAGCGGGAAACACCGGGGAGCTGTTTTTT | CASSHGLAGNTGELFF
- | TRBJ1-6 | TRBV10-1 | - | TGCGCCAGCAGTGAGAGGCCGAATTCACCCCTCCACTTT | CASSERPNSPLHF
- | TRBJ2-3 | TRBV5-1 | TRBD2 | TGCGCCAGCAGCTTGGTCGGGACTAGCGGAGGCACTACGCAGTATTTT | CASSLVGTSGGTTQYF
- | TRBJ1-1 | TRBV6-1 | TRBD1 | TGTGCCAGCATCCTTTGGACAGGGGTGACTGAAGCTTTCTTT | CASILWTGVTEAFF
- | TRBJ2-7 | TRBV29-1 | - | TGCAGCGTTGAAACCCACGACGAGCAGTACTTC | CSVETHDEQYF
- | TRBJ2-3 | TRBV7-2 | TRBD2 | TGTGCCAGCAGCTTAGGACTAGCGGGAGGTACAGATACGCAGTATTTT | CASSLGLAGGTDTQYF
- | TRBJ1-2 | TRBV6-1 | - | TGTGCCAGCAGTGAATGGGTCTACACCTTC | CASSEWVYTF
- | TRBJ1-2 | TRBV27 | TRBD1 | TGTGCCAGCAGTCGTGGGACAGGGGCCTATGGCTACACCTTC | CASSRGTGAYGYTF
- | TRBJ2-3 | TRBV5-1 | - | TGCGCCAGCAGCGGCCAGGGTAAAGATACGCAGTATTTT | CASSGQGKDTQYF